The next 31 T cell receptor beta chains were all read from a single sample in a study of monozygotic twins with inflammatory bowel disease. Following a re-call of the 5' RACE reads, TCRdb has one entry per CDR3 protein and lacks DNA. This repertoire comprises around 150,000 distinct CDR3 sequences; its ten largest clones make up more than 2.5%. Input material: blood. These receptors originate from a human donor with ulcerative colitis or Crohn's disease, or a healthy co-twin of an affected twin (not recorded which).

V and J are TRBV3-1 and TRBJ1-2; TCRdb picks TRBD1, but there is no DNA to check that call. The CDR3 sequence is 19 residues long. Germline V gene lookup returns CDR1 LGHDT and CDR2 YNNKEL (reference sequence). This chain's CDR3 is CASSQATRGQQGDNYGYTF.

The chain has TRBV7-9 and TRBJ2-5; TCRdb reports TRBD1, a call that lacks DNA to check it against. CDR1 is SEHNR and CDR2 is FQNEAQ in the germline V gene (reference sequence). The CDR3 totals 14 residues. This chain's CDR3 is CASSSWGTEETQYF.

The chain recombines TRBV4-1 with TRBJ2-3. Germline V CDR1 and CDR2: MGHRA, YSYEKL. The CDR3 covers 12 residues. The CDR3 loop is CASSQDTDTQYF.

The gene calls are TRBV20-1 and TRBJ2-7; without DNA, the TCRdb call of TRBD1 cannot be checked. CDR3 length: 15 residues. CDR1 and CDR2 from the germline V gene are DFQATT and SNEGSKA (reference sequence). The CDR3 loop is CSARDRRGISYEQYF.

The chain couples TRBV3-1 to TRBJ2-7; TCRdb proposes TRBD1, but this gene call is untestable without DNA. Germline V CDR1 and CDR2: LGHDT, YNNKEL (reference sequence). The CDR3 is 14 amino acids. The chain's CDR3 is CASSQLLGAYEQYF.

This chain connects TRBV28 to TRBJ2-3; TCRdb returns TRBD2, unconfirmable since there is no DNA. Germline CDR1 is MDHEN and CDR2 is SYDVKM. The CDR3 has 17 amino acids. The CDR3 reads CASSLFYRGYFTDTQYF.

The V gene is TRBV2, the J gene TRBJ2-5; TCRdb picks TRBD1, but there is no DNA to check that call. Germline loops: CDR1 SNHLY, CDR2 FYNNEI. This CDR3 has 14 residues. The CDR3 reads CASSTRGLGETQYF.

This sequence joins TRBV7-2 and TRBJ1-6; TCRdb gives TRBD1 as the D gene, but with no DNA this cannot be confirmed. The CDR3 is 15 residues long. The germline V gene has CDR1 SGHTA and CDR2 FQGNSA. The CDR3 protein is CASSLGGQGGSPLHF.

The chain joins TRBV14 to TRBJ2-7; TCRdb's assignment of TRBD2 cannot be checked, as there is no DNA. The CDR3 consists of 14 residues. The germline V gene has CDR1 SGHDN and CDR2 FVKESK. The CDR3 reads CASSGGPLSYEQYF.

This rearrangement joins TRBV7-2 to TRBJ2-5; with no DNA, the TCRdb D assignment of TRBD1 cannot be verified. CDR3 size: 14 residues. Germline CDR1 and CDR2: SGHTA and FQGNSA. The CDR3 spells CASSPPGVQETQYF.

The chain employs TRBV4-3 and TRBJ1-6; the TCRdb D gene call, TRBD1, has no DNA to confirm it. CDR1 is LGHNA and CDR2 is YSLEER in the germline V gene. The CDR3 runs 14 residues. The chain's CDR3 is CASSQGRDHSPLHF.

The chain uses TRBV5-6 and TRBJ2-3; with no DNA, the TCRdb D assignment of TRBD2 cannot be verified. The germline CDR1 and CDR2 sequences are SGHDT and YYEEEE. The CDR3 loop spans 16 amino acids. CDR3 region: CASSQPGLRGTDTQYF.

The rearrangement links TRBV7-3 to TRBJ1-3. This CDR3 is built from 15 residues. CDR1 and CDR2 (germline): SGHTA, FQGTGA. CDR3 in amino acids: CASSLMGSSGNTIYF.

The chain recombines TRBV7-3 with TRBJ2-2; the D call from TCRdb, TRBD2, cannot be confirmed without DNA. Per germline, CDR1 SGHTA and CDR2 FQGTGA. This CDR3 contains 18 residues. CDR3 amino acids: CASSLRGLAGAGTGELFF. The full variable domain, completed using reference TRBV7-3 and TRBJ2-2, is GAGVSQTPSNKVTEKGKYVELRCDPISGHTALYWYRQSLGQGPEFLIYFQGTGAADDSGLPNDRFFAVRPEGSVSTLKIQRTERGDSAVYLCASSLRGLAGAGTGELFFGEGSRLTVL.

The chain has TRBV5-1 and TRBJ2-5. CDR3 length: 16 amino acids. Germline lookup yields CDR1 SGHRS and CDR2 YFSETQ. The CDR3 spells CASSLSTLRSRETQYF.

This chain connects TRBV7-3 to TRBJ2-3; the TCRdb call, TRBD1, lacks DNA for checking. Germline loops: CDR1 SGHTA, CDR2 FQGTGA. The CDR3 has 16 amino acids. The CDR3 is CASARTGGIGTDTQYF.

CDR3 sequence: CASSSASGSWSTKRHSYEQYF. The chain employs TRBV6-2 or TRBV6-3 and TRBJ2-7; the D call of TRBD2 rests on TCRdb alone, since no DNA is present to check it. This CDR3 has 21 amino acids. Germline V lookup: CDR1 MNHEY, CDR2 SVGEGT.

This chain connects TRBV20-1 to TRBJ1-1; the TCRdb call, TRBD1, lacks DNA for checking. Germline assignment: CDR1 DFQATT and CDR2 SNEGSKA (reference sequence). This CDR3 comprises 14 residues. The chain's CDR3 is CSAPGGWENTEAFF.

The chain is built from TRBV4-2 and TRBJ2-7; with no DNA, the TCRdb D assignment of TRBD1 cannot be verified. The length of the CDR3 is 16 residues. Germline CDR1 and CDR2: LGHNA and YNFKEQ. CDR3 loop: CASSHGTGVTVDEQYF.

The chain employs TRBV5-1 and TRBJ2-7; TCRdb's D gene call, TRBD1, goes unchecked for lack of DNA. Germline lookup yields CDR1 SGHRS and CDR2 YFSETQ. The CDR3 is 14 amino acids. CDR3 amino acids: CASSLAGGTYEQYF.

This sequence joins TRBV20-1 and TRBJ2-6; with no DNA, the TCRdb D assignment of TRBD1 cannot be verified. CDR3 size: 18 residues. Germline V gives CDR1 DFQATT, CDR2 SNEGSKA (reference sequence). CDR3 sequence: CSAQTGARSYSGANVLTF.

This CDR3 reads CASSLSVSWLAGEDEQYF. This chain joins TRBV11-1 and TRBJ2-7; TCRdb calls TRBD2, which cannot be checked without DNA. This CDR3 comprises 18 residues. Germline lookup yields CDR1 SGHAT and CDR2 FQDESV (reference sequence).

V is TRBV7-9 and J is TRBJ2-1; the D gene TCRdb calls, TRBD2, cannot be checked with no DNA. This CDR3 comprises 17 residues. The V gene's germline CDR1 is SEHNR and CDR2 FQNEAQ (reference sequence). The CDR3 spells CASSYHNLAGGINEQFF.

This chain connects TRBV20-1 to TRBJ2-5; TCRdb proposes TRBD2, but this gene call is untestable without DNA. Germline V gives CDR1 DFQATT, CDR2 SNEGSKA (reference sequence). The CDR3 length is 15 residues. CDR3 sequence reads: CSARPGLVIQETQYF.

This chain links TRBV20-1 with TRBJ2-7; the D call from TCRdb, TRBD1, cannot be confirmed without DNA. The germline V gene encodes CDR1 DFQATT and CDR2 SNEGSKA (reference sequence). This CDR3 contains 14 residues. The chain's CDR3 is CSAPPFGYSYEQYF.

The chain recombines TRBV12-3 or TRBV12-4 with TRBJ1-2; the D call from TCRdb, TRBD1, cannot be confirmed without DNA. This CDR3 contains 17 residues. CDR3 sequence: CASSLAGTGAANYGYTF.

The genes are TRBV28 and TRBJ1-6; TCRdb names TRBD1, which stays unverified in the absence of DNA. The length of the CDR3 is 20 residues. Germline CDR1 and CDR2: MDHEN and SYDVKM. CDR3 in amino acids: CASSSLLPSRGASYNSPLHF.

The chain recombines TRBV12-3 or TRBV12-4 with TRBJ1-2; TCRdb designates TRBD1, a call that cannot be tested without DNA. There are 14 residues in the CDR3. CDR3 sequence: CASSLGGGYYGYTF.

The chain couples TRBV11-1 to TRBJ2-7; TCRdb reports TRBD2, a call that lacks DNA to check it against. Germline loops: CDR1 SGHAT, CDR2 FQDESV (reference sequence). This CDR3 has 15 residues. CDR3: CASSFLEGISYEQYF.

V gene TRBV28 combines with J gene TRBJ2-7; the TCRdb D gene call, TRBD1, has no DNA to confirm it. The CDR3 runs 16 residues. CDR1 MDHEN and CDR2 SYDVKM come from the germline V gene. CDR3 sequence reads: CASSPTGTGYAYEQYF.

The V gene is TRBV6-4, the J gene TRBJ2-7; TCRdb's D call of TRBD1 is untestable without DNA. CDR1 is MRHNA, CDR2 SNTAGT, per germline. The CDR3 is 13 amino acids. The CDR3 loop is CASSPGHTDEQYF.